The entry below describes one T cell receptor beta chain. Antigen unknown. CDR1 is MGHRA, CDR2 YSYEKL, per germline. CDR3 length: 14 amino acids. The ends were cut back, 4 bases at V and 7 bases at J, with 14 bases in the middle. The data are from a study of shared clonotypes between healthy human individuals. Study-wide results and limits: Memory subsets generally showed lower estimated richness than naive subsets. The study found lower generation probabilities in non-shared clonotypes than in those shared by all four donors.

CD45RO negativity and positive selection for CCR7 defined naive CD8 cells, a population that excluded terminally differentiated effector memory CD45RA+ cells. Profiling relied on immunoSEQ multiplex PCR, and the TCRdb table lists in-frame clones only, not all of them. The sample has roughly 2 million clones; about 95% are singletons. The J gene is TRBJ2-1, the V gene TRBV4-1; D is perhaps TRBD2 (5 bases). The specimen was naive CD8+ T cells sorted from blood. This TCR came from a man aged 18 to 29 in good health. The CDR3 nucleotides read TGCGCCAGCAGCCTTAAACCGGGGTGGAATGAGCAGTTCTTC. Translated, it gives CASSLKPGWNEQFF.